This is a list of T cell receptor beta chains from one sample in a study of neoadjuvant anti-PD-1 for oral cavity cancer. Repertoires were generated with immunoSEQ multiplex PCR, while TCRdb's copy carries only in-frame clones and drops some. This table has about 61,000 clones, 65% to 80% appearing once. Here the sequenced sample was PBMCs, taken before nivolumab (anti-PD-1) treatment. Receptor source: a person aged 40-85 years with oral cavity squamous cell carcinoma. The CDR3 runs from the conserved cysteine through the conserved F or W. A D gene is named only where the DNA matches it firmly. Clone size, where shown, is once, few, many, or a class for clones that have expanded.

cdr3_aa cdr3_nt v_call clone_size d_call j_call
CASSPGLNTEAFF TGTGCCAGCAGCCCCGGTCTGAACACTGAAGCTTTCTTT TRBV6-1 NA NA TRBJ1-1
CASSEALGGPYEQYF TGTGCCAGCAGTGAAGCGCTGGGAGGCCCCTACGAGCAGTACTTC TRBV6-1 NA NA TRBJ2-7
CASSYSWGQPQHF TGTGCCAGCAGTTACTCTTGGGGACAGCCCCAGCATTTT TRBV6-6 NA NA TRBJ1-5
CASRYADRDPEAFF TGTGCCAGCAGGTACGCTGACAGGGACCCCGAAGCTTTCTTT TRBV6-5 once TRBD1 TRBJ1-1
CAISRDSTDTQYF TGTGCCATCAGCAGGGACAGCACAGATACGCAGTATTTT TRBV10-3 NA NA TRBJ2-3
CAWSPRGGYTF TGTGCCTGGAGTCCTAGGGGAGGCTACACCTTC TRBV30 NA NA TRBJ1-2
CASSVGTFSGANVLTF TGTGCCAGCAGTGTCGGAACCTTCTCTGGGGCCAACGTCCTGACTTTC TRBV2 once NA TRBJ2-6
CASSDRDSGWNEQFF TGCGCCAGCAGCGATCGGGACTCGGGGTGGAATGAGCAGTTCTTC TRBV5-1 NA NA TRBJ2-1
CASNRQGFGSPLHF TGTGCCAGCAACCGACAGGGCTTTGGTTCACCCCTCCACTTT TRBV7-8 NA TRBD1 TRBJ1-6
CASSPYRGTPVDNYGYTF TGTGCCAGCTCACCATACCGCGGGACCCCGGTGGATAACTATGGCTACACCTTC TRBV18 once NA TRBJ1-2
CASSQGDRVDGYTF TGCGCCAGCAGCCAAGGAGACAGGGTGGACGGCTACACCTTC TRBV4-1 once TRBD1 TRBJ1-2
CASSLVGGGLTEAFF TGTGCCAGCAGCTTAGTCGGAGGGGGATTAACTGAAGCTTTCTTT TRBV11-2 NA NA TRBJ1-1
CASSYWKPADTQYF TGTGCCAGCAGCTATTGGAAGCCCGCAGATACGCAGTATTTT TRBV5-4 NA NA TRBJ2-3
CASSVTTSGRLYEQYF TGTGCCAGCAGTGTAACCACTAGCGGGAGGCTCTACGAGCAGTACTTC TRBV28 NA TRBD2 TRBJ2-7
CASSLAVTGLNYGYTF TGCGCCAGCAGCTTGGCGGTGACAGGGCTTAACTATGGCTACACCTTC TRBV5-1 few TRBD1 TRBJ1-2
CASSERDRALTEAFF TGCGCCAGCAGTGAGAGGGACAGAGCCCTCACTGAAGCTTTCTTT TRBV10-2 NA TRBD1 TRBJ1-1
CASSEGGANQPQHF TGTGCCAGCAGTGAAGGGGGAGCCAATCAGCCCCAGCATTTT TRBV2 NA NA TRBJ1-5
CASSPGDGISANTIYF TGTGCCAGCAGCCCCGGGGACGGGATTTCCGCAAACACCATATATTTT TRBV7-2 NA NA TRBJ1-3
CASRATGEETQYF TGTGCCAGTAGGGCCACAGGGGAAGAGACCCAGTACTTC TRBV19 NA TRBD1 TRBJ2-5
CASSVGPGGADTQYF TGTGCCAGCAGCGTAGGGCCCGGGGGGGCAGATACGCAGTATTTT TRBV9 NA TRBD2 TRBJ2-3
CASSLRVGSNEKLFF TGCGCCAGCAGCTTGAGGGTGGGGTCTAATGAAAAACTGTTTTTT TRBV5-1 NA NA TRBJ1-4
CASSVAPTPGNTIYF TGTGCCAGCAGCGTAGCTCCCACGCCTGGAAACACCATATATTTT TRBV9 NA NA TRBJ1-3
CASSPSPVPGQSLHF TGTGCCAGCTCACCAAGCCCTGTGCCTGGACAGTCTCTCCACTTT TRBV18 NA NA TRBJ1-6
CASSPGGGNGYTF TGTGCCAGCAGCCCAGGGGGGGGGAATGGCTACACCTTC TRBV21-1 once NA TRBJ1-2
CATRQGNTGELFF TGTGCCACCCGACAGGGGAACACCGGGGAGCTGTTTTTT TRBV28 NA TRBD1 TRBJ2-2
CASSLVGGNEQYF TGCGCCAGCAGCTTGGTGGGGGGTAACGAGCAGTACTTC TRBV5-1 NA NA TRBJ2-7
CASSDMGVKGYTF TGTGCCAGCAGTGATATGGGGGTGAAGGGCTACACCTTC TRBV2 NA NA TRBJ1-2
CASSGTARSGANVLTF TGTGCCAGCAGTGGAACGGCCCGCTCTGGGGCCAACGTCCTGACTTTC TRBV2 NA NA TRBJ2-6
CASSSQGAKNIQYF TGTGCCAGCAGCTCGCAGGGTGCCAAAAACATTCAGTACTTC TRBV7-9 NA NA TRBJ2-4
CASSLGWELMNTEAFF TGCGCCAGCAGCTTGGGGTGGGAGTTGATGAACACTGAAGCTTTCTTT TRBV5-1 NA NA TRBJ1-1
CASKRNYEQYF TGTGCCAGCAAGCGTAATTACGAGCAGTACTTC TRBV2 few NA TRBJ2-7
CASSFRVSAYEQYF TGTGCCAGCAGCTTCCGGGTTTCCGCCTACGAGCAGTACTTC TRBV7-8 NA NA TRBJ2-7
CASSLGRGKTEAFF TGTGCCAGCAGCTTGGGGCGGGGGAAGACTGAAGCTTTCTTT TRBV5-6 NA NA TRBJ1-1
CASSQTSGGHEQFF TGTGCCAGCAGTCAGACTAGCGGGGGCCATGAGCAGTTCTTC TRBV6-4 NA TRBD2 TRBJ2-1
CASNKAGNQPQHF TGTGCCAGCAACAAGGCAGGAAATCAGCCCCAGCATTTT TRBV2 once NA TRBJ1-5